This T cell receptor (beta chain) was captured in a study of cytomegalovirus exposure and HLA in healthy donors. The PCR employed 60 Vbeta primers together with 13 Jbeta primers. Repertoires were generated with immunoSEQ multiplex PCR, while TCRdb's copy carries only in-frame clones and drops some. The sample comprises over 200,000 clones, 82% of which are singletons, and 4.5% to 7% rests with the top ten. The V end was cut by 2 bases, the J end by 1 base, with 8 bases between. This CDR3 has 14 residues. From germline, CDR1 is KGHSH and CDR2 LQKENI. Sequencing was done on a sample of PBMCs. This chain uses TRBV18 with TRBJ2-5, with a tentative D call TRBD1 (6 bases). The origin of this receptor is a man aged 35-49 years in good health and CMV-seropositive. The CDR3 sequence: CASSPGQIQETQYF. The CDR3, as DNA: TGTGCCAGCTCACCAGGACAGATCCAAGAGACCCAGTACTTC.